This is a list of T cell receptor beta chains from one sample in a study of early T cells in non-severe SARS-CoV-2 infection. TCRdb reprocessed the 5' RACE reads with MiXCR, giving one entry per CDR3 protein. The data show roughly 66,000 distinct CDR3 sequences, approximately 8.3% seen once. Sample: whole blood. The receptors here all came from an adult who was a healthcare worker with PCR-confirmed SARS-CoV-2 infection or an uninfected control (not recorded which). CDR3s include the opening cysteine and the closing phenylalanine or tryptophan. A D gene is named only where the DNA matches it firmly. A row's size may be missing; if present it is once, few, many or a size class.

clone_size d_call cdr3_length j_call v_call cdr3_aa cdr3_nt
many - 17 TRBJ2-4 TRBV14 CASSRSGVIWTKNIQYF TGTGCCAGCAGCCGAAGCGGAGTTATCTGGACCAAAAACATTCAGTACTTC
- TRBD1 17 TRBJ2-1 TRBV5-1 CASSLLTNGQGSNEQFF TGCGCCAGCAGCTTGCTGACCAATGGACAGGGGAGCAATGAGCAGTTCTTC
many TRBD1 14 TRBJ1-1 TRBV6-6 CASSPPGGHTEAFF TGTGCCAGCAGTCCCCCAGGGGGACACACTGAAGCTTTCTTT
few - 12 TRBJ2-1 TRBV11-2 CASSFDLWRLFF TGTGCCAGCAGCTTCGATTTATGGCGGCTGTTCTTC
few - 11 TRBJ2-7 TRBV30 CAWSGQAEQYF TGTGCCTGGAGCGGGCAGGCCGAGCAGTACTTC
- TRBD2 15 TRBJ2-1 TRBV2 CASSGGLAGYNEQFF TGTGCCAGCAGTGGGGGACTAGCGGGGTACAATGAGCAGTTCTTC
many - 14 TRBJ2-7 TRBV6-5 CASSYSATVYEQYF TGTGCCAGCAGTTACTCCGCGACAGTCTACGAGCAGTACTTC
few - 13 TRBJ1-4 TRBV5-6 CASSFGGYETLFF TGTGCCAGCAGCTTCGGGGGATATGAAACACTGTTTTTT
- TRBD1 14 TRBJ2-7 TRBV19 CASSRDRASYEQYF TGTGCCAGTAGCCGGGACAGGGCTTCCTACGAGCAGTACTTC
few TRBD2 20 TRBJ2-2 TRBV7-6 CASSLVPKSGRGWDTGELFF TGTGCCAGCAGCTTAGTACCGAAGAGCGGGAGAGGGTGGGACACCGGGGAGCTGTTTTTT
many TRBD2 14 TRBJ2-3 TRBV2 CASSSGGPPDTQYF TGTGCCAGCAGTTCGGGAGGGCCCCCAGATACGCAGTATTTT
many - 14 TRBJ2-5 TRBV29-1 CSADPGRLQETQYF TGCAGCGCGGACCCCGGAAGGCTCCAAGAGACCCAGTACTTC
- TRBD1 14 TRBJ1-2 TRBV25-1 CASSGQDTIYGYTF TGTGCCAGCAGCGGACAGGATACAATCTATGGCTACACCTTC
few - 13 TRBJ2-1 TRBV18 CASSPGTDNEQFF TGTGCCAGCTCACCAGGGACGGACAATGAGCAGTTCTTC